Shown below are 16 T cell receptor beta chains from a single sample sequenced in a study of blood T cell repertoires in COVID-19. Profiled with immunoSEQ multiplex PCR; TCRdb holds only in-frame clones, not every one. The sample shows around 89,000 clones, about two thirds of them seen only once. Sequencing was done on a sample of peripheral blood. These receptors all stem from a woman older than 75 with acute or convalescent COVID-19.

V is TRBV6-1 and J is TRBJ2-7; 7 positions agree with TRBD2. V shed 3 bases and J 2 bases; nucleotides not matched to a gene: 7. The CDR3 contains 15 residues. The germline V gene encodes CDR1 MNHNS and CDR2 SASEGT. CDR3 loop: CASSDIGRGAYEQYF. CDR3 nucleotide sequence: TGTGCCAGCAGTGATATAGGACGGGGGGCCTACGAGCAGTACTTC.

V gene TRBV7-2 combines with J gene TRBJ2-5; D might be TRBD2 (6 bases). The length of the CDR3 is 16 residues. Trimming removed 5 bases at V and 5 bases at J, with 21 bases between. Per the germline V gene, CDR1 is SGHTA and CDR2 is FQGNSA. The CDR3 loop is CASSGAFYGGPETQYF. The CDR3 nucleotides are TGTGCCAGCAGCGGCGCTTTTTACGGGGGACCGGAGACCCAGTACTTC.

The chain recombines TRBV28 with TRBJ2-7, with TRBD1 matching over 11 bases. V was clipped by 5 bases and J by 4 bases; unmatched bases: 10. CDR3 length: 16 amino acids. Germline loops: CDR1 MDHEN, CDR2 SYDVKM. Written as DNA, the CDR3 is TGTGCCAGCAGTCCCCCAGGACAGGGGGCTTCTTACGAGCAGTACTTC. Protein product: CASSPPGQGASYEQYF.

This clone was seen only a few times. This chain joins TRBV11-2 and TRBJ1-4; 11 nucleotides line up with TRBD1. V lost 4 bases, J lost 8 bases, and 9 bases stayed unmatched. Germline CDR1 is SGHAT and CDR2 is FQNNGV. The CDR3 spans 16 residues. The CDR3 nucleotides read TGTGCCAGCAGCTGGTTACCGGGACAGGGGGACGAAAAACTGTTTTTT. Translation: CASSWLPGQGDEKLFF.

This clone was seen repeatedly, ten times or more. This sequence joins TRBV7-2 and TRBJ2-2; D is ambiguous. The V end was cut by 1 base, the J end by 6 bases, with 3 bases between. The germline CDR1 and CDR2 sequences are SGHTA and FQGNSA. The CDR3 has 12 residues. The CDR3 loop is CASSLGAGELFF. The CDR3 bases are TGTGCCAGCAGCTTAGGAGCCGGGGAGCTGTTTTTT.

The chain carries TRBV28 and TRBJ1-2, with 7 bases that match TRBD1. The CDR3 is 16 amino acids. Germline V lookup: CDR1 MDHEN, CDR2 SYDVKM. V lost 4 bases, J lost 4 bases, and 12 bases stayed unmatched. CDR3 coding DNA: TGTGCCAGCAGTTCGCTCCCGACAGGGTATGGCTATGGCTACACCTTC. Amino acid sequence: CASSSLPTGYGYGYTF.

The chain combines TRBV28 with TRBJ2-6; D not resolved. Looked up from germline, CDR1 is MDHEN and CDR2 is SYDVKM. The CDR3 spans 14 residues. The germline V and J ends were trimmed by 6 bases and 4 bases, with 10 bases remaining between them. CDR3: CASRAFVGANVLTF. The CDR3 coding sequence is TGTGCCAGCAGGGCCTTCGTCGGGGCCAACGTCCTGACTTTC.

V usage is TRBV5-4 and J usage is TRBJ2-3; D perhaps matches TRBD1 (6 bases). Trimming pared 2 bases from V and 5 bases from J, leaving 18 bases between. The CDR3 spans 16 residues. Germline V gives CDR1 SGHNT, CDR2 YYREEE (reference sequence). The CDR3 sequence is CASSFYPIPGEDTQYF. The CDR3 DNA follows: TGTGCCAGCAGCTTCTATCCTATACCAGGGGAAGATACGCAGTATTTT.

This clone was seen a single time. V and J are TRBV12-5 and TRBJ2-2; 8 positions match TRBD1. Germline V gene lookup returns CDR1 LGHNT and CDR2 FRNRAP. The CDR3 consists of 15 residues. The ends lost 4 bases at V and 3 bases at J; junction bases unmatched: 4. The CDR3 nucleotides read TGTGCTAGTGGTTCCAGGGGGCTCGACACCGGGGAGCTGTTTTTT. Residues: CASGSRGLDTGELFF.

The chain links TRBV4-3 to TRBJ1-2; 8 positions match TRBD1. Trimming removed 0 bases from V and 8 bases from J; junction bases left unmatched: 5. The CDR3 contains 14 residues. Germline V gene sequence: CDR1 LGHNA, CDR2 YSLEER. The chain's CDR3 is CASSQDRGLGGYTF. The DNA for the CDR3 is TGCGCCAGCAGCCAAGACAGGGGGCTTGGGGGCTACACCTTC.

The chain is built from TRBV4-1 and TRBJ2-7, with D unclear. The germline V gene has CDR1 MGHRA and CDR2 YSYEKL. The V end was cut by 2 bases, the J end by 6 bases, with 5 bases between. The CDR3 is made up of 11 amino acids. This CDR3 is CASSQSTEQYF. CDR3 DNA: TGCGCCAGCAGCCAATCTACCGAGCAGTACTTC.

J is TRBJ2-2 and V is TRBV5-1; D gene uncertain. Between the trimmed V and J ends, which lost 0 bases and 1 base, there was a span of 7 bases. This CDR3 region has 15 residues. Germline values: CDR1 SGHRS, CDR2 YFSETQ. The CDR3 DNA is TGCGCCAGCAGCTTGGACCCGGGGAACACCGGGGAGCTGTTTTTT. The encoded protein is CASSLDPGNTGELFF.

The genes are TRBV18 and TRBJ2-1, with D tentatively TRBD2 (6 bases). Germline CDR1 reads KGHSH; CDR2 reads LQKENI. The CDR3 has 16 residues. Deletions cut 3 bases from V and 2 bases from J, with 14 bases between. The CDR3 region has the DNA TGTGCCAGCTCACCTTCGGGAGACCAAACCTACAATGAGCAGTTCTTC. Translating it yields CASSPSGDQTYNEQFF. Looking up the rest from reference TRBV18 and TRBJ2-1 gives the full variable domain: NAGVMQNPRHLVRRRGQEARLRCSPMKGHSHVYWYRQLPEEGLKFMVYLQKENIIDESGMPKERFSAEFPKEGPSILRIQQVVRGDSAAYFCASSPSGDQTYNEQFFGPGTRLTVL.

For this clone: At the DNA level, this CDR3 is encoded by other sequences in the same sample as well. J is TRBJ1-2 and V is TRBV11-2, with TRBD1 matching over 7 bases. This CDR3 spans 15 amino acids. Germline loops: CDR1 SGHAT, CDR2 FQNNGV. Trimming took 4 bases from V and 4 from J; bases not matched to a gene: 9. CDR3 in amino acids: CASSSRTGGLYGYTF. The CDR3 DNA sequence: TGTGCCAGCAGCTCGAGGACAGGAGGGCTCTATGGCTACACCTTC.

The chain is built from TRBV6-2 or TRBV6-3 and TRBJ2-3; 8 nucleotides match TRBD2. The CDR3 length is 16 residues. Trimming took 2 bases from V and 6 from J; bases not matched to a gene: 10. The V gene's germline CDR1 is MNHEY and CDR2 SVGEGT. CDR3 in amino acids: CASSYGTGGFTDTQYF. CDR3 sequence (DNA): TGTGCCAGCAGTTACGGAACGGGGGGGTTTACGGATACGCAGTATTTT.

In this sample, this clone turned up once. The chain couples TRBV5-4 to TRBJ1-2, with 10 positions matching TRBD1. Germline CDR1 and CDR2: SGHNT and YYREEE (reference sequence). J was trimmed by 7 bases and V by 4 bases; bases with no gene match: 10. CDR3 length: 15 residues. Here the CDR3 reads CASSLTDRGPAGYTF. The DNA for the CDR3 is TGTGCCAGCAGCCTTACCGACAGGGGGCCGGCTGGCTACACCTTC.